A single sample is the source of the 7 T cell receptor beta chains below, sequenced in a study of CD8 T cells in ankylosing spondylitis. Study outcomes and limitations: Ankylosing spondylitis blood seemed to carry a telltale TCR beta motif made of about 8 highly homologous variants.

TCRdb re-called the 5' RACE reads with MiXCR, one entry per CDR3 protein. The repertoire includes 650,000 to 800,000 distinct CDR3 sequences, around 20% of them detected once, and around a fifth sits in the top ten. Their antigen targets remain unknown. The sequenced material came from blood, either unsorted or a sorted T cell fraction (not recorded which). The receptors shown here come from a male donor with ankylosing spondylitis.

This clonotype was counted a few times. This chain links TRBV7-2 with TRBJ2-7, with D perhaps being TRBD1 or TRBD2 (5 bases each). CDR3 length: 15 residues. Germline lookup yields CDR1 SGHTA and CDR2 FQGNSA. V was clipped by 6 bases and J by 0 bases, with 15 bases between them. CDR3 coding DNA: TGTGCCAGCAGGTCCGGGACGTACAGCTCCTACGAGCAGTACTTC. It is translated as CASRSGTYSSYEQYF.

In its sample, this clonotype was seen a few times. This rearrangement joins TRBV21-1 to TRBJ1-2; the D segment call TRBD1 is taken from the table without a DNA check. TRBV21-1 is flagged as a pseudogene. There are 13 residues in the CDR3. The DNA of the CDR3 is TGTGCCAGCAGGCGACAGGGCGACTATGGCTACACCTTC. Its translation is CASRRQGDYGYTF.

This clonotype was observed a few times. This chain links TRBV20-1 with TRBJ2-7; no definite D call. The V end was cut by 0 bases, the J end by 6 bases, with 12 bases between. This CDR3 region has 13 residues. Germline V gene lookup returns CDR1 DFQATT and CDR2 SNEGSKA (reference sequence). In DNA form, the CDR3 reads TGCAGTGCTAGAGATCGAGCCCTGGCCGAGCAGTACTTC. Translating it yields CSARDRALAEQYF.

This clonotype has at least ten counts. The rearrangement uses TRBV12-3 or TRBV12-4 and TRBJ2-3; possible D gene TRBD1, 5 bases. The CDR3 contains 16 residues. Trimming stripped 5 bases from V and 0 bases from J, with 15 bases between. The CDR3 nucleotides read TGTGCCAGCAGTCCCAGACAGACGACTAGCACAGATACGCAGTATTTT. This sequence encodes CASSPRQTTSTDTQYF.

This clonotype was counted a few times. The J gene is TRBJ2-7, the V gene TRBV7-9; D is ambiguous. The germline gives CDR1 SEHNR, CDR2 FQNEAQ (reference sequence). The germline V and J ends were trimmed by 2 bases and 5 bases, with 16 bases remaining between them. The CDR3 length is 15 residues. CDR3 bases: TGTGCCAGCAGCTTAATCGGCGACTTAGGCCACGAGCAGTACTTC. Amino acids: CASSLIGDLGHEQYF.

The chain uses TRBV3-1 and TRBJ2-3, with D possibly being TRBD2 (6 bases). This CDR3 spans 15 amino acids. Germline-derived CDR1 and CDR2 are LGHDT and YNNKEL (reference sequence). The V end lost 1 base, the J end lost 3 bases, and 11 bases lay between the germline ends. The CDR3 DNA is TGTGCCAGCAGCCAAGGGTGGGAGGATACAGATACGCAGTATTTT. This gives the protein CASSQGWEDTDTQYF.

This clonotype was detected a few times. This chain links TRBV5-6 with TRBJ2-7; possibly TRBD2 for D (6 bases). Trimming cost V 1 base and J 5 bases, with 10 bases left between them. The V gene's germline CDR1 is SGHDT and CDR2 YYEEEE. There are 13 residues in the CDR3. DNA for the CDR3: TGTGCCAGCAGCTTGACTAGCACCCACGAGCAGTACTTC. Its translation is CASSLTSTHEQYF.